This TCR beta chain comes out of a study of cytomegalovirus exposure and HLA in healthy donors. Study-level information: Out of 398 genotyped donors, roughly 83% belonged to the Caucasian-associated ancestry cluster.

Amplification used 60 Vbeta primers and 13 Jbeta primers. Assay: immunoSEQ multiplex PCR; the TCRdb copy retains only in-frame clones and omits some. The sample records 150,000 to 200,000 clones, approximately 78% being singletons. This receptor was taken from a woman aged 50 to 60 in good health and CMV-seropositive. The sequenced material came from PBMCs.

CDR3 protein: CASSFRTGVLASDTQYF. CDR3 DNA sequence: TGCGCCAGCAGCTTCCGGACAGGAGTTCTAGCTTCAGATACGCAGTATTTT. This sequence joins TRBV5-1 and TRBJ2-3, with 7 bases aligning to TRBD1. The CDR3 sequence is 17 residues long. CDR1 and CDR2 (germline): SGHRS, YFSETQ. The V segment lost 2 bases and the J segment 4 bases; nucleotides outside the gene matches: 13.